These 25 T cell receptor beta chains share one sample of origin, sequenced in a study of cytomegalovirus exposure and HLA in healthy donors. PCR amplification relied on 60 Vbeta primers (plus 13 Jbeta primers). Repertoires were generated with immunoSEQ multiplex PCR, while TCRdb's copy carries only in-frame clones and drops some. The sample lists 150,000 or so clones; 64% were seen once. Sequencing was performed on PBMCs. Receptors originate from a woman aged 25 to 39 in good health and CMV-seropositive.

The rearrangement joins TRBV10-3 to TRBJ2-1; 10 bases fit TRBD1. CDR3 length equals 14 residues. J was trimmed by 7 bases and V by 4 bases; bases with no gene match: 4. Germline lookup yields CDR1 ENHRY and CDR2 SYGVKD. The chain's CDR3 is CAISGDRGRNEQFF. CDR3 nucleotide sequence: TGTGCCATCAGTGGAGACAGGGGGCGAAATGAGCAGTTCTTC.

V gene TRBV28 combines with J gene TRBJ1-2; 9 bases align to TRBD1. The ends lost 6 bases at V and 8 bases at J; junction bases unmatched: 7. CDR1 is MDHEN and CDR2 is SYDVKM in the germline V gene. The CDR3 length is 13 residues. CDR3 sequence: CASRYGQGYGYTF. The CDR3 DNA follows: TGTGCCAGCAGGTATGGACAGGGGTACGGCTACACCTTC.

The CDR3 DNA reads as TGTGCCAGCAATCCTACGCCGGACAGAGGCACTGAAGCTTTCTTT. Translating it yields CASNPTPDRGTEAFF. The chain joins TRBV2 to TRBJ1-1, with D possibly TRBD1 on 6 matching bases. The ends were cut back, 7 bases at V and 4 bases at J, with 19 bases in the middle. The CDR3 contains 15 residues. Germline V gene data show CDR1 as SNHLY and CDR2 as FYNNEI.

The chain carries TRBV6-1 and TRBJ2-3; 8 nucleotides agree with TRBD2. This CDR3 has 17 residues. After removal of 1 base from V and 6 bases from J, the junction contained 12 bases not matched to a gene. CDR1 and CDR2 (germline): MNHNS, SASEGT. The CDR3 loop is CASSEVVGGAARDTQYF. The CDR3 bases are TGTGCCAGCAGTGAAGTCGTCGGGGGGGCCGCAAGGGATACGCAGTATTTT.

The chain links TRBV5-1 to TRBJ1-1; D remains ambiguous. Trimming cost V 4 bases and J 4 bases, with 11 bases left between them. This CDR3 region has 13 residues. CDR1 is SGHRS and CDR2 is YFSETQ in the germline V gene. The CDR3 protein is CASSPLYLTEAFF. CDR3 DNA: TGCGCCAGCAGCCCCCTTTATCTCACTGAAGCTTTCTTT.

This chain uses TRBV11-2 with TRBJ1-4, with unresolved D. CDR1 is SGHAT, CDR2 FQNNGV, per germline. V was trimmed by 5 bases and J by 14 bases, leaving 15 bases between them. The CDR3 runs to 12 residues. DNA for the CDR3: TGTGCCAGCAGCCTGGGCCCCTCCATTCTGTTTTTT. Protein product: CASSLGPSILFF.

The chain employs TRBV7-8 and TRBJ2-7, with D maybe TRBD2 (6 bases). Trimming took 5 bases from V and 3 from J, leaving 14 bases between them. The CDR3 covers 14 residues. CDR1 SGHVS and CDR2 FQNEAQ come from the germline V gene. This CDR3 is CASSQDWGDYEQYF. CDR3 nucleotide sequence: TGTGCCAGCAGCCAAGATTGGGGGGACTACGAGCAGTACTTC.

This chain joins TRBV11-3 and TRBJ2-5; tentatively, D is TRBD2 (6 bases). The CDR3 has 14 amino acids. The germline V and J ends were trimmed by 6 bases and 5 bases, with 16 bases remaining between them. Germline CDR1 and CDR2: SGHNT and YENEEA. CDR3 DNA: TGTGCCAGCAGACCCCGGGCGGGGACGGAGACCCAGTACTTC. Translating gives CASRPRAGTETQYF.

This clone has a handful of counts. This sequence joins TRBV28 and TRBJ1-6; 9 bases map to TRBD1. This CDR3 is 15 amino acids long. Germline-derived CDR1 and CDR2 are MDHEN and SYDVKM. V shed 6 bases, J shed 8 bases, and the junction held 8 bases outside the gene matches. For the CDR3, the DNA is TGTGCCAGCAGGACTCCGGGACAGGGCGATTCACCCCTCCACTTT. As protein: CASRTPGQGDSPLHF.

This chain uses TRBV5-1 with TRBJ1-3; D gene ambiguous. The CDR3 spans 13 residues. Trimming shortened V by 0 bases and J by 4 bases, and 5 bases separated the two germline ends. Germline CDR1 and CDR2: SGHRS and YFSETQ. CDR3: CASSLDSGNTIYF. CDR3 sequence (DNA): TGCGCCAGCAGCTTGGACAGCGGAAACACCATATATTTT.

This clone was detected only a few times. The J gene is TRBJ2-5, the V gene TRBV25-1; unclear D gene. Near its end, the DNA agrees better with TRBJ2-7, so the J call may be wrong. CDR1 is MGHDK, CDR2 SYGVNS, per germline. CDR3 length: 13 amino acids. The CDR3 spells CASSELNSYEQYF. CDR3 coding DNA: TGTGCCAGCAGTGAATTAAATTCCTACGAGCAGTACTTC.

J is TRBJ2-3 and V is TRBV7-3; D possibly corresponds to TRBD2 (5 bases). V lost 5 bases, J lost 3 bases, and 9 bases lay in between. The CDR3 runs to 13 residues. Germline lookup yields CDR1 SGHTA and CDR2 FQGTGA. The CDR3 sequence is CASSRGLTDTQYF. CDR3 DNA sequence: TGTGCCAGCAGCCGAGGACTTACAGATACGCAGTATTTT.

This clone was seen only a few times. The rearrangement joins TRBV4-1 to TRBJ2-7; perhaps TRBD2 as D (5 bases). This CDR3 is built from 14 residues. V lost 2 bases and J lost 0, with 8 bases in between. From germline, CDR1 is MGHRA and CDR2 YSYEKL. The CDR3 protein is CASSQPGGSYEQYF. CDR3 in DNA: TGCGCCAGCAGCCAACCAGGAGGCTCCTACGAGCAGTACTTC.

The sample holds a few counts of this clone. The J gene is TRBJ2-5, the V gene TRBV9, with 7 nucleotides matching TRBD2. The CDR3 is made up of 12 amino acids. The germline CDR1 and CDR2 sequences are SGDLS and YYNGEE. J lost 11 bases, V lost 0 bases, and 4 bases had no gene match. This chain's CDR3 is CASSVDRGEQYF. CDR3 sequence (DNA): TGTGCCAGCAGCGTAGACCGGGGGGAACAGTACTTC. The full variable domain, completed using reference TRBV9 and TRBJ2-5, is DSGVTQTPKHLITATGQRVTLRCSPRSGDLSVYWYQQSLDQGLQFLIQYYNGEERAKGNILERFSAQQFPDLHSELNLSSLELGDSALYFCASSVDRGEQYFGPGTRLLVL.

This sequence joins TRBV19 and TRBJ1-3; TRBD1 is a possible D gene (6 bases). Germline values: CDR1 LNHDA, CDR2 SQIVND (reference sequence). Trimming pared 5 bases from V and 1 base from J, leaving 12 bases between. The CDR3 length is 15 residues. As DNA, the CDR3 is TGTGCCAGTAGTGAAACAGGGCTTTCTGGAAACACCATATATTTT. This codes for CASSETGLSGNTIYF.

The chain recombines TRBV10-3 with TRBJ1-1, with TRBD1 as a possible D gene (5 bases). The CDR3 has 14 amino acids. V dropped 5 bases and J dropped 2 bases, with 12 bases sitting between them. The germline V gene has CDR1 ENHRY and CDR2 SYGVKD. The CDR3, as DNA: TGTGCCATCAGTACGCGACAGATTAACACTGAAGCTTTCTTT. Its translation: CAISTRQINTEAFF.

The V gene is TRBV10-3, the J gene TRBJ1-4; no definite D call. Germline-derived CDR1 and CDR2 are ENHRY and SYGVKD. Trimming took 6 bases from V and 1 from J, leaving 9 bases between them. This CDR3 has 14 amino acids. This chain's CDR3 is CAIRGEGTNEKLFF. As DNA, the CDR3 is TGTGCCATCAGAGGCGAGGGAACTAATGAAAAACTGTTTTTT.

This chain joins TRBV6-6 and TRBJ1-1; D perhaps matches TRBD1 (6 bases). Trimming removed 1 base at V and 8 bases at J, with 14 bases between. CDR3 size: 14 residues. Germline assignment: CDR1 MNHNY and CDR2 SVGAGI (reference sequence). Here the CDR3 DNA reads TGTGCCAGCAGTTACTTAGGCCAGGGGCCCGAAGCTTTCTTT. Translating it yields CASSYLGQGPEAFF.

J is TRBJ2-7 and V is TRBV10-3; TRBD1 is a possible D gene (6 bases). CDR1 and CDR2 (germline): ENHRY, SYGVKD. V was pared by 6 bases and J by 0 bases, with 12 bases between. CDR3 length: 14 residues. The CDR3 is CAIRRQASSYEQYF. DNA for the CDR3: TGTGCCATCAGGAGACAGGCTAGCTCCTACGAGCAGTACTTC.

Only one count was recorded for this clone. The chain links TRBV6-4 to TRBJ2-5, with 9 bases aligning to TRBD2. CDR3 length equals 15 residues. The J segment lost 5 bases and the V segment lost 5 bases, leaving 9 bases of the junction unmatched. Germline CDR1 MRHNA, CDR2 SNTAGT. CDR3 coding DNA: TGTGCCAGCAGTAGTAGCGGGGGCCCTACGGAGACCCAGTACTTC. Amino acid sequence: CASSSSGGPTETQYF.

The chain couples TRBV5-1 to TRBJ2-7; D remains unclear. Trimming removed 1 base at V and 4 bases at J, with 9 bases between. The CDR3 runs 13 residues. Germline lookup yields CDR1 SGHRS and CDR2 YFSETQ. The CDR3 nucleotides read TGCGCCAGCAGCTTGAATCACGGGTACGAGCAGTACTTC. It translates to CASSLNHGYEQYF.

The CDR3, as DNA: TGTGCCACCAGCAATACCTACGAGCAGTACTTC. It specifies CATSNTYEQYF. The genes are TRBV15 and TRBJ2-7, with D unresolved. The ends were cut back, 4 bases at V and 2 bases at J, with 3 bases in the middle. CDR3 size: 11 residues. Germline CDR1 LNHNV, CDR2 YYDKDF (reference sequence).

The rearrangement links TRBV5-1 to TRBJ2-3; 7 positions match TRBD1. Germline V gene lookup returns CDR1 SGHRS and CDR2 YFSETQ. The CDR3 covers 15 residues. The V segment lost 2 bases and the J segment 4 bases; nucleotides outside the gene matches: 7. CDR3 region: CASSLQQGSPDTQYF. DNA of the CDR3: TGCGCCAGCAGCTTACAACAGGGGTCCCCAGATACGCAGTATTTT.

The chain couples TRBV15 to TRBJ2-1; TRBD2 matches at 10 bases. Germline V lookup: CDR1 LNHNV, CDR2 YYDKDF (reference sequence). The CDR3 is made up of 16 amino acids. The V and J ends lost 3 bases and 2 bases, in that order; junction bases with no gene match: 4. The CDR3 DNA follows: TGTGCCACCAGCAGGATAGCGGGGGGAACCTACAATGAGCAGTTCTTC. This encodes CATSRIAGGTYNEQFF.

The rearrangement uses TRBV21-1 and TRBJ2-7; the table's D call of TRBD1 was not tested on the DNA. TRBV21-1 is recorded as a pseudogene. This CDR3 has 14 amino acids. CDR3 loop: CASTKGFSSYEQYF. For the CDR3, the DNA is TGTGCCAGCACTAAGGGGTTTTCCTCCTACGAGCAGTACTTC.